What follows is one T cell receptor beta chain and its context. Its antigen is still unknown. The gene nomenclature and germline references here are murine. The CDR3 end lies 1 residue beyond the end of the read and is filled in from the germline J gene. This sample was included in a study of tissue T cells after allogeneic stem cell transplantation (dated by TCRdb to between 2021 and 2023). In terms of the full investigation: The study profiled TCR beta repertoires in many tissues obtained from research autopsies of patients with and without GVHD, and also in mouse models of GVHD. The human arm was conducted as a prospective observational study, and neither blinding nor randomization was performed. The research as a whole found: Only a few T cell clones appeared in more than one patient, yet motif-based clustering showed tissue-specific repertoire signatures that were shared between patients. The patient cohort was small and clinically heterogeneous, and sampling depth was acknowledged as a limitation. Within patients, how anatomically similar the tissues were was a key factor in shaping TCR repertoire composition, regardless of disease or transplant status. The study did not determine which tissue TCRs were alloreactive or antigen-specific, and some clones might have been persisting host cells. Blood and spleen T cells captured only a limited portion of the TCR repertoire detected in tissues, in both patients and mice.

As encoded in the germline V gene, CDR1 is GKSSPN while CDR2 is SITVG. The junction shows trimming of 1 base on V and 4 bases on J, and the gene matches do not reach 1 base of it. The CDR3 covers 15 residues, taking in both the cysteine and the phenylalanine. Part of the CDR3 DNA is given, 42 bases translated from base 1. The library was built by means of the immunoSEQ multiplex PCR assay. Adaptive Biotechnologies performed the TCRbeta CDR3 sequencing at survey depth and reported CDR3 sequences, V/J genes, productive frequency and template counts. TCR beta CDR3 regions were amplified from genomic DNA rather than RNA. Turning to the authors' computational methods: Jensen-Shannon divergence was used to quantify pairwise repertoire overlap between tissues, with a value of 1 meaning complete divergence and a value of 0 meaning identical repertoires. Tissues were clustered by single-linkage agglomerative hierarchical clustering of pairwise JSD values, and the clustering results were displayed as dendrograms. GLIPH2 was run on all patient samples with simulation_depth 1000, kmer_min_depth 3 and cdr3_length_cutoff 8, and groups with more than two unique CDR3s were retained. A standardized tissue-overlap score was generated by extrapolating Jaccard GLIPH-group overlap across patients to a standard repertoire size of 1000 clones. Linear mixed-effect models, with tissue included as a fixed effect and individual included as a random effect, were used to assess associations of diversity with clinical or experimental variables. TCRdb retrieved this table from immuneACCESS and kept in-frame rearrangements only. Not all clones are present; in checked studies, unresolved V genes account for under half, and no reason is known for the remainder. V and J calls and clone size follow that table, whereas D and trimming were derived from the DNA. Recorded for this sample are over 45,000 clones; about three quarters of them occurred a single time. The ten top clones hold approximately 0.55% of the sample.

Sequences were obtained from sorted cells pooled from one or two spleens. The TCR sequence derives from a pool of C57BL/6 mice in good health. The receptor chain draws on TRBV31 and TRBJ2-2, and 12 junction bases match TRBD2. For the CDR3, the sequence is CAWSRLGGRTGQLYF. The covered CDR3 bases are TGTGCCTGGAGTCGACTGGGGGGGCGCACCGGGCAGCTCTAC.